The rows below give T cell receptor beta chains drawn from one sample of a study of shared clonotypes between healthy human individuals. Here immunoSEQ multiplex PCR was the method, and the copy in TCRdb shows in-frame clones only, minus some. This table holds around 1.1 million clones, 70% to 80% found once. Material: memory CD4+ T cells from PBMCs. These receptor sequences come from a man aged 18 to 29 in good health. Some clones in this sample may be carry-over from other donors' samples. The CDR3 runs from the conserved cysteine through the conserved F or W. D genes are given only for firm matches. Size tells how often a clone was seen (once, few, many) or the class of an expanded clone, and some rows leave it out.

J gene: TRBJ1-1; D gene: TRBD1; CDR3 length: 16; V gene: TRBV28; clone size: few; CDR3 DNA: TGTGCCAGCAGTTCCCCACGCGGACAGGGAGTGGGGGTAGCTTTCTTT; CDR3 protein: CASSSPRGQGVGVAFF
J gene: TRBJ2-1; D gene: NA; CDR3 length: 15; V gene: TRBV7-2; clone size: NA; CDR3 DNA: TGTGCCAGCAGCTTAGCACCGGTCTCCTACAATGAGCAGTTCTTC; CDR3 protein: CASSLAPVSYNEQFF
J gene: TRBJ1-2; D gene: NA; CDR3 length: 14; V gene: TRBV5-1; clone size: NA; CDR3 DNA: TGCGCCAGCAGCGGGCCCACAGGGAACTATGGCTACACCTTC; CDR3 protein: CASSGPTGNYGYTF
J gene: TRBJ1-2; D gene: NA; CDR3 length: 15; V gene: TRBV5-5; clone size: NA; CDR3 DNA: TGTGCCAGCAGCTTGGCGACGGACGGCAACTATGGCTACACCTTC; CDR3 protein: CASSLATDGNYGYTF
J gene: TRBJ2-1; D gene: NA; CDR3 length: 15; V gene: TRBV9; clone size: NA; CDR3 DNA: TGTGCCAGCAGCGTAGTGGGGGGAATATACAATGAGCAGTTCTTC; CDR3 protein: CASSVVGGIYNEQFF
J gene: TRBJ1-2; D gene: NA; CDR3 length: 16; V gene: TRBV11-2; clone size: few; CDR3 DNA: TGTGCCAGCAGCTTGTTCTTAGGGACTCTCTCTGGAGGCTACACCTTC; CDR3 protein: CASSLFLGTLSGGYTF
J gene: TRBJ1-3; D gene: NA; CDR3 length: 13; V gene: TRBV6-6; clone size: NA; CDR3 DNA: TGTGCCAGCAGTTACCGCTCTGGAAACACCATATATTTT; CDR3 protein: CASSYRSGNTIYF
J gene: TRBJ1-1; D gene: TRBD1; CDR3 length: 14; V gene: TRBV2; clone size: NA; CDR3 DNA: TGTGCCAGCAGTCCTGGACAGGGGTACACTGAAGCTTTCTTT; CDR3 protein: CASSPGQGYTEAFF
J gene: TRBJ1-4; D gene: NA; CDR3 length: 14; V gene: TRBV28; clone size: once; CDR3 DNA: TGTGCCAGCAATTTGGCCGCAACTAATGAAAAACTGTTTTTT; CDR3 protein: CASNLAATNEKLFF
J gene: TRBJ1-5; D gene: NA; CDR3 length: 14; V gene: TRBV18; clone size: NA; CDR3 DNA: TGTGCCAGCTCACCAGGGTGGGCGGATCAGCCCCAGCATTTT; CDR3 protein: CASSPGWADQPQHF
J gene: TRBJ2-5; D gene: TRBD2; CDR3 length: 15; V gene: TRBV5-1; clone size: NA; CDR3 DNA: TGCGCCAGCAGCTTGGCGCCTAGCGGGAGGGAGACCCAGTACTTC; CDR3 protein: CASSLAPSGRETQYF
J gene: TRBJ2-1; D gene: TRBD2; CDR3 length: 15; V gene: TRBV5-4; clone size: NA; CDR3 DNA: TGTGCCAGCAGCCTGGGACTAGCGGGAGTAGTTGAGCAGTTCTTC; CDR3 protein: CASSLGLAGVVEQFF
J gene: TRBJ1-4; D gene: NA; CDR3 length: 15; V gene: TRBV5-4; clone size: NA; CDR3 DNA: TGTGCCAGCAGCTTAGACGGGACAAAAAGGGAAAAACTGTTTTTT; CDR3 protein: CASSLDGTKREKLFF
J gene: TRBJ2-1; D gene: NA; CDR3 length: 15; V gene: TRBV7-2; clone size: NA; CDR3 DNA: TGTGCCAGCAGCTTAGGGGTTATAGGGCAGGGTGAAATGTTCTTC; CDR3 protein: CASSLGVIGQGEMFF
J gene: TRBJ2-2; D gene: NA; CDR3 length: 12; V gene: TRBV19; clone size: NA; CDR3 DNA: TGTGCCAGTATAAGGGAAGCCGGGGAGCTGTTTTTT; CDR3 protein: CASIREAGELFF
J gene: TRBJ2-7; D gene: NA; CDR3 length: 11; V gene: TRBV6-1; clone size: NA; CDR3 DNA: TGTGCCAGCAGTGTCAGCCACGAGCAGTACTTC; CDR3 protein: CASSVSHEQYF
J gene: TRBJ2-7; D gene: NA; CDR3 length: 13; V gene: TRBV18; clone size: NA; CDR3 DNA: TGTGCCAGCTCACCACCGACGACATACGAGCAGTACTTC; CDR3 protein: CASSPPTTYEQYF
J gene: TRBJ2-3; D gene: TRBD2; CDR3 length: 14; V gene: TRBV5-1; clone size: NA; CDR3 DNA: TGCGCCAGCACCCTCGGGACTATCACAGATACGCAGTATTTT; CDR3 protein: CASTLGTITDTQYF
J gene: TRBJ2-7; D gene: TRBD2; CDR3 length: 13; V gene: TRBV30; clone size: NA; CDR3 DNA: TGTGCCTGGAGTAGAAGCGGGAGGGGCGAGCAGTACTTC; CDR3 protein: CAWSRSGRGEQYF
J gene: TRBJ2-1; D gene: NA; CDR3 length: 15; V gene: TRBV27; clone size: NA; CDR3 DNA: TGTGCCAGCTGTTTTGGGGGGTCCAGATACAATGAGCAGTTCTTC; CDR3 protein: CASCFGGSRYNEQFF
J gene: TRBJ2-5; D gene: NA; CDR3 length: 12; V gene: TRBV27; clone size: NA; CDR3 DNA: TGTGCCAGCAGCGGAGACGGGGTAACCCAGTACTTC; CDR3 protein: CASSGDGVTQYF
J gene: TRBJ2-7; D gene: TRBD2; CDR3 length: 16; V gene: TRBV5-1; clone size: once; CDR3 DNA: TGCGCCAGCAGCTTGGCTATACTAGCGGGGCCCTACGAGCAGTACTTC; CDR3 protein: CASSLAILAGPYEQYF
J gene: TRBJ2-1; D gene: NA; CDR3 length: 16; V gene: TRBV6-1; clone size: NA; CDR3 DNA: TGTGCCAGCAGTGAAGCGCCCGCAGTTTCCAATCTGGAGCAGTTCTTC; CDR3 protein: CASSEAPAVSNLEQFF
J gene: TRBJ2-1; D gene: NA; CDR3 length: 15; V gene: TRBV7-3; clone size: NA; CDR3 DNA: TGTGCCAGCAGCCAGGACAGCAGCTCCTACAATGAGCAGTTCTTC; CDR3 protein: CASSQDSSSYNEQFF
J gene: TRBJ2-3; D gene: TRBD1; CDR3 length: 17; V gene: TRBV5-4; clone size: NA; CDR3 DNA: TGTGCCAGCAGCTTGAAGGTTGGCAGGGGGAGCACAGATACGCAGTATTTT; CDR3 protein: CASSLKVGRGSTDTQYF
J gene: TRBJ2-1; D gene: TRBD2; CDR3 length: 16; V gene: TRBV5-1; clone size: NA; CDR3 DNA: TGCGCCAGCAGCTTAATAGCGGGAGGGCCCTCGGTTGAGCAGTTCTTC; CDR3 protein: CASSLIAGGPSVEQFF
J gene: TRBJ2-7; D gene: NA; CDR3 length: 15; V gene: TRBV5-4; clone size: NA; CDR3 DNA: TGTGCCAGCAGCCGAGGTGGGGTGATCCCCTCCGAGCAGTACTTC; CDR3 protein: CASSRGGVIPSEQYF
J gene: TRBJ2-7; D gene: NA; CDR3 length: 15; V gene: TRBV7-2; clone size: NA; CDR3 DNA: TGTGCCAGCAGCTTCAACCGGGGTTTGGCCTACGAGCAGTACTTC; CDR3 protein: CASSFNRGLAYEQYF
J gene: TRBJ2-7; D gene: TRBD2; CDR3 length: 15; V gene: TRBV10-2; clone size: few; CDR3 DNA: TGCGCCAGCAGCGAGAGCGGGAGGGCCTCCTACGAGCAGTACTTC; CDR3 protein: CASSESGRASYEQYF
J gene: TRBJ1-5; D gene: TRBD1; CDR3 length: 18; V gene: TRBV28; clone size: NA; CDR3 DNA: TGTGCCAGCAGTTACCCAGCCTCGAACAGGGGGCGGAATCAGCCCCAGCATTTT; CDR3 protein: CASSYPASNRGRNQPQHF
J gene: TRBJ1-2; D gene: NA; CDR3 length: 12; V gene: TRBV28; clone size: NA; CDR3 DNA: TGTGTCTCGAGACGGGCAGACTATGGCTACACCTTC; CDR3 protein: CVSRRADYGYTF
J gene: TRBJ1-1; D gene: NA; CDR3 length: 12; V gene: TRBV6-4; clone size: NA; CDR3 DNA: TGTGCCAGCAGGCCCGGACAGCTTGAAGCTTTCTTT; CDR3 protein: CASRPGQLEAFF
J gene: TRBJ2-7; D gene: TRBD1; CDR3 length: 15; V gene: TRBV19; clone size: NA; CDR3 DNA: TGTGCCAGTAGCCCCCCAGGGACAGGGTTCAACGAGCAGTACTTC; CDR3 protein: CASSPPGTGFNEQYF
J gene: TRBJ2-2; D gene: TRBD2; CDR3 length: 15; V gene: TRBV7-6; clone size: few; CDR3 DNA: TGTGCCAGCAGCACGTGGCCGGGGGGTTTGGGGGAGCTGTTTTTT; CDR3 protein: CASSTWPGGLGELFF
J gene: TRBJ2-7; D gene: TRBD1; CDR3 length: 14; V gene: TRBV5-1; clone size: NA; CDR3 DNA: TGCGCCAGCAGGTGGGGGACAGGGCGTGAGGAGCAGTACTTC; CDR3 protein: CASRWGTGREEQYF
J gene: TRBJ1-4; D gene: NA; CDR3 length: 16; V gene: TRBV6-5; clone size: NA; CDR3 DNA: TGTGCCAGCAGTTACTCGAAGCCACCGGAGGGTGAAAAACTGTTTTTT; CDR3 protein: CASSYSKPPEGEKLFF
J gene: TRBJ1-1; D gene: NA; CDR3 length: 10; V gene: TRBV29-1; clone size: few; CDR3 DNA: TGCAGCGCGGGGGGGACTGAAGCTTTCTTT; CDR3 protein: CSAGGTEAFF
J gene: TRBJ2-7; D gene: TRBD1; CDR3 length: 14; V gene: TRBV7-6; clone size: NA; CDR3 DNA: TGTGCCAGCAGCTTCGGACAGGGCCGCTACGAGCAGTACTTC; CDR3 protein: CASSFGQGRYEQYF
J gene: TRBJ2-1; D gene: TRBD2; CDR3 length: 17; V gene: TRBV10-3; clone size: NA; CDR3 DNA: TGTGCCATCAGTGAGCGACGGGGGACTAGCGGATACAATGAGCAGTTCTTC; CDR3 protein: CAISERRGTSGYNEQFF
J gene: TRBJ2-7; D gene: TRBD2; CDR3 length: 14; V gene: TRBV27; clone size: NA; CDR3 DNA: TGTGCCAGCAGTCCCAGCGGGACGGCCTACGAGCAGTACTTC; CDR3 protein: CASSPSGTAYEQYF